Listed below are T cell receptor beta chains from one sample, sequenced in a study of T-cell memory formation after mild COVID-19. TCRdb used MiXCR to reprocess the 5' RACE reads, holding one entry per CDR3 protein. The repertoire includes roughly 160,000 distinct CDR3 sequences, around a tenth of them detected once, and approximately 3.4% sits in the top ten. Sequencing used PBMCs or a T cell subset sorted from them (not recorded which). All receptors come from a man aged 18-30 years who had mild COVID-19 (a few samples of this study predate the infection). Cell type and time point are not known. CDR3s include the opening cysteine and the closing phenylalanine or tryptophan. Fields, in order: D gene, J gene, clone size, V gene, CDR3 protein, CDR3 DNA. D genes are given only for firm matches. Part of the rows lack a size; the others show once, few, many or a class for expanded clones.

TRBD1 TRBJ1-5 few TRBV20-1 CSARATGVGQPQHF TGCAGTGCTAGAGCTACAGGGGTTGGGCAGCCCCAGCATTTT
NA TRBJ1-3 NA TRBV7-2 CASSLVAREYGNTIYF TGTGCCAGCAGCTTAGTGGCCAGGGAATATGGAAACACCATATATTTT
NA TRBJ1-6 few TRBV2 CATSVGQNSPLHF TGTGCCACTTCCGTGGGTCAAAATTCACCCCTCCACTTT
NA TRBJ1-5 many TRBV3-1 CASSQDMIQPQHF TGTGCCAGCAGCCAAGACATGATCCAGCCCCAGCATTTT
TRBD1 TRBJ1-2 NA TRBV9 CASSATGEVGYTF TGTGCCAGCAGCGCTACAGGGGAGGTTGGCTACACCTTC
NA TRBJ1-4 many TRBV6-5 CASSYGQRGEKLFF TGTGCCAGCAGTTACGGGCAAAGGGGTGAAAAACTGTTTTTT
NA TRBJ1-2 few TRBV20-1 CSAPDRYGYTF TGCAGTGCTCCGGACAGATATGGCTACACCTTC
TRBD1 TRBJ1-1 NA TRBV6-2/TRBV6-3 CASLVRDRGRTEAFF TGTGCCAGCCTGGTCCGGGACAGGGGCAGGACTGAAGCTTTCTTT
NA TRBJ2-6 few TRBV3-1 CASRSSASGANVLTF TGTGCCAGCAGAAGTTCAGCCTCTGGGGCCAACGTCCTGACTTTC
TRBD1 TRBJ1-5 NA TRBV5-1 CASSPGQGWQPQHF TGCGCCAGCAGCCCTGGACAGGGGTGGCAGCCCCAGCATTTT